This T cell receptor beta chain was identified during a study of technical replicates of blood from several donors. Sequenced by immunoSEQ multiplex PCR; TCRdb stores in-frame clones only, minus some. The sample carries more than 90,000 clones, approximately 96% recorded once. The germline CDR1 and CDR2 sequences are SGHNT and YYREEE (reference sequence). The CDR3 length is 16 residues. With 2 bases clipped from V and 0 bases from J, the junction kept 6 bases outside the gene matches. The V call is TRBV5-4, the J call TRBJ2-7; 9 bases are a match to TRBD2. The material sequenced was T cells isolated from PBMCs. This receptor was taken from a human donor in good health. CDR3 sequence reads: CASSFGGRDPSYEQYF. Written as DNA, the CDR3 is TGTGCCAGCAGCTTTGGCGGGAGGGATCCCTCCTACGAGCAGTACTTC.